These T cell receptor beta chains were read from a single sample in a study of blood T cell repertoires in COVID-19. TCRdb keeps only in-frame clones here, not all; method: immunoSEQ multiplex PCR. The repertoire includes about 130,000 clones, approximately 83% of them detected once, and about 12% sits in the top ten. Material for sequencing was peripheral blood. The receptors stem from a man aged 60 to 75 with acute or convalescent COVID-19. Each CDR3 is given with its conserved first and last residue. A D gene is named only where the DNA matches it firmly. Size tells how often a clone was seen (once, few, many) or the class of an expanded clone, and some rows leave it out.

TGTGCCAGCAGTCCCAGGACAGGGAGATCGCAAGGCTATGGCTACACCTTC CASSPRTGRSQGYGYTF TRBV28 TRBD1 TRBJ1-2 NA
TGTGCCAGCAGTCCCCCCAGTGGCTCTGGAAACACCATATATTTT CASSPPSGSGNTIYF TRBV28 NA TRBJ1-3 NA
TGTGCCAGCTGGTATACAGGGGGAGGTACTGAAGCTTTCTTT CASWYTGGGTEAFF TRBV18 TRBD1 TRBJ1-1 NA
TGTGCCAGCAGTGATATAGCGGGAGGTTTCAACAAGTTCTTC CASSDIAGGFNKFF TRBV2 TRBD2 TRBJ2-1 NA
TGTGCCAGCAGTTACTCTCGACAGGGGGAACCTTTCTTT CASSYSRQGEPFF TRBV6-6 TRBD1 TRBJ1-1 NA
TGTGCCAGCAGCACGACAGGGTTTGACACAGATACGCAGTATTTT CASSTTGFDTDTQYF TRBV6-5 TRBD1 TRBJ2-3 NA
TGTGCCAGCAGTCGGGACAGGGGCAATCAGCCCCAGCATTTT CASSRDRGNQPQHF TRBV7-8 TRBD1 TRBJ1-5 NA
TGTGCCAGCACTAACTCAAGCTCCTACGAGCAGTACTTC CASTNSSSYEQYF TRBV2 NA TRBJ2-7 NA
TGCGCCAGCAGCCTCCCCCGTCCTAGCGGGAGCTCTGGGGCCAACGTCCTGACTTTC CASSLPRPSGSSGANVLTF TRBV4-1 TRBD2 TRBJ2-6 once
TGTGCCAGCAGTGAATATATCCGGGGGGGCTACAATGAGCAGTTCTTC CASSEYIRGGYNEQFF TRBV25-1 TRBD2 TRBJ2-1 NA
TGCGCCAGCAGCTTGGCGGGGACAGGGATCGGAGAGACCCAGTACTTC CASSLAGTGIGETQYF TRBV5-1 TRBD1 TRBJ2-5 NA
TGTGCCAGCAGCCCCCGGCGACCCCAGGGTTGGGAGACCCAGTACTTC CASSPRRPQGWETQYF TRBV11-2 NA TRBJ2-5 NA
TGTGCCAGTAGTAGACGGACTAGCAGGAATGAGCAGTTCTTC CASSRRTSRNEQFF TRBV19 TRBD2 TRBJ2-1 NA
TGCGCCAGCAGCCAAAATGAGGGAGAACTTCGGGCTTTCTTT CASSQNEGELRAFF TRBV4-1 NA TRBJ1-1 NA
TGCGCCAGCAGCTTGGGAGCTAGCAATCGTGCTAACTATGGCTACACCTTC CASSLGASNRANYGYTF TRBV5-1 NA TRBJ1-2 NA
TGCGCCAGCAGTCGGATAACCGGGACAGGGGCTAGCGGGTCGACGACAGATACGCAGTATTTT CASSRITGTGASGSTTDTQYF TRBV4-1 TRBD1 TRBJ2-3 NA
TGTGCCAGCAGCTTGGCCGCAGGACTCGGCACAGATACGCAGTATTTT CASSLAAGLGTDTQYF TRBV5-4 NA TRBJ2-3 NA
TGTGCCAGCAAAGTGCACGGTTGGCAGTACTTC CASKVHGWQYF TRBV28 NA TRBJ2-7 NA
TGTGCCAGTAGCCTTGAGAGGGCCCGCAATCAGCCCCAGCATTTT CASSLERARNQPQHF TRBV19 NA TRBJ1-5 NA
TGTGCCAGCAGCCAAGGGTCCCAGTATAATGAAAAACTGTTTTTT CASSQGSQYNEKLFF TRBV3-1/TRBV3-2 NA TRBJ1-4 NA
TGTGCCAGCAACGACAGGGTGCTGGGAAACACCATATATTTT CASNDRVLGNTIYF TRBV21-1 NA TRBJ1-3 NA
TGCGCCAGCAGCCATGGACAGTTGATGCTGGGGACTGAAGCTTTCTTT CASSHGQLMLGTEAFF TRBV4-1 NA TRBJ1-1 NA
TGTGCCAGCAGCTTAGCTTCAGCGGGGATTCAGTACTTC CASSLASAGIQYF TRBV7-2 TRBD2 TRBJ2-4 NA
TGTGCCAGCAGCCCTTGGACAGGGACCACCGGGGAGCTGTTTTTT CASSPWTGTTGELFF TRBV7-6 TRBD1 TRBJ2-2 NA
TGTGCCAGCAGCCCCTTGGACAGGGACACCGGGGAGCTGTTTTTT CASSPLDRDTGELFF TRBV7-6 TRBD1 TRBJ2-2 NA
TGTGCCAGCAGCTCCGGGTCCTACTACGAGCAGTACTTC CASSSGSYYEQYF TRBV28 NA TRBJ2-7 few
TGTGCCATTGTAAGAGACAGACGAGAAGGCTACACCTTC CAIVRDRREGYTF TRBV10-3 NA TRBJ1-2 NA
TGTGCCAGCAGTTTAGACAGGAAAGGTTACAACTATGGCTACACCTTC CASSLDRKGYNYGYTF TRBV28 NA TRBJ1-2 NA
TGTGCCATCAGTGAAAGAAGCGGGAGCAGATACAATGAGCAGTTCTTC CAISERSGSRYNEQFF TRBV10-3 TRBD2 TRBJ2-1 NA
TGCAGTGCTAGTAAGCCCCTCCCTGCTGAAGCTTTCTTT CSASKPLPAEAFF TRBV20-1 NA TRBJ1-1 NA
TGTGCCAGCAGCGTAGTGTCTAGCGGGAGCAAGACCGGGGAGCTGTTTTTT CASSVVSSGSKTGELFF TRBV9 TRBD2 TRBJ2-2 NA
TGCGCCAGCAGTGGGGGGCCTACCGGGACAGGTGGGGAAAAACTGTTTTTT CASSGGPTGTGGEKLFF TRBV10-2 TRBD1 TRBJ1-4 NA
TGTGCCAGCAGTAGAAGGGACAGGGCCCAAGAGACCCAGTACTTC CASSRRDRAQETQYF TRBV28 TRBD1 TRBJ2-5 NA
TGTGCCAGCAGTGAAAGGACAGACACTGAAGCTTTCTTT CASSERTDTEAFF TRBV6-1 NA TRBJ1-1 NA
TGTGCCAGCTCAGATCTCACAGGGGCGGGGACTGAAGCTTTCTTT CASSDLTGAGTEAFF TRBV18 TRBD1 TRBJ1-1 few
TGTGCCAGCAGAGGACAGGTTAGCAATCAGCCCCAGCATTTT CASRGQVSNQPQHF TRBV2 TRBD1 TRBJ1-5 NA
TGCGCCAGCAGCCAGACAACGAGCTCTGGAAACACCATATATTTT CASSQTTSSGNTIYF TRBV5-1 NA TRBJ1-3 NA
TGTGCCAGCTCACCCGGACAGGGTTTCGAGCAGTACTTC CASSPGQGFEQYF TRBV18 TRBD1 TRBJ2-7 few
TGTGCCAGCAGCCAGGCCTACCAAGAGACCCAGTACTTC CASSQAYQETQYF TRBV14 NA TRBJ2-5 NA
TGCGCCAGCAGCCAAATTCGACTAGTGGCCTACAATGAGCAGTTCTTC CASSQIRLVAYNEQFF TRBV4-1 NA TRBJ2-1 NA
TGCGCCAGCACCGGGGACTCTTCTGGGGCCAACGTCCTGACTTTC CASTGDSSGANVLTF TRBV10-2 NA TRBJ2-6 NA
TGTGCCAGCAGCTTTGATACAGGGGGGAATCAGCCCCAGCATTTT CASSFDTGGNQPQHF TRBV5-8 TRBD1 TRBJ1-5 NA
TGTGCCAGCAGCCCGAGGCGGGAAGGTGAGCAGTTCTTC CASSPRREGEQFF TRBV9 NA TRBJ2-1 NA
TGTGCCATCAGTCAGGGAGGGAACACTGAAGCTTTCTTT CAISQGGNTEAFF TRBV10-3 NA TRBJ1-1 NA
TGCAGCGTTGACGAGGGTGGCACAGATACGCAGTATTTT CSVDEGGTDTQYF TRBV29-1 NA TRBJ2-3 NA
TGCGCCAGCAGCTTGGCTAGCGGGACCTACAATGAGCAGTTCTTC CASSLASGTYNEQFF TRBV5-1 TRBD2 TRBJ2-1 NA
TGTGCCAGCAGCTTGGCTGGTACTATGGGAGAGACCCAGTACTTC CASSLAGTMGETQYF TRBV5-4 NA TRBJ2-5 NA
TGTGCTAGTGGTCCGGGACTCCTTAACACCGGGGAGCTGTTTTTT CASGPGLLNTGELFF TRBV12-5 NA TRBJ2-2 NA